The T cell receptor beta chain under discussion was sequenced for a study of shared clonotypes between healthy human individuals. Clones were sequenced by immunoSEQ multiplex PCR, and TCRdb holds only the in-frame ones, with some missing. The sample has over 2 million clones; roughly 94% are singletons. Only Caucasian adults living in Nashville, Tennessee served as donors. Germline loops: CDR1 SGHVS, CDR2 FNYEAQ. Trimming cost V 5 bases and J 6 bases; bases outside gene matches: 8. There are 15 residues in the CDR3. This rearrangement joins TRBV7-6 to TRBJ2-1; 9 bases are a match to TRBD1. This receptor was taken from a man aged 18 to 30 in good health. Material: naive CD4+ T cells sorted from blood. Regarding subset: CD45RA+ positively selected. Here the CDR3 DNA reads TGTGCCAGCAGCGAGACGACAGGGGGTTTCAATGAGCAGTTCTTC. It is translated as CASSETTGGFNEQFF.